This T cell receptor (beta chain) was sequenced for a study of Tregs in tolerant kidney transplant recipients. This clone came up a few times. Its antigen remains unidentified. Trimming removed 0 bases from V and 2 bases from J; junction bases left unmatched: 2. In germline, CDR1 is MGHRA, CDR2 YSYEKL. The CDR3 has 17 residues. The study, taken as a whole, reports: Some patients' samples used different primers over time, so nucleotide sequences weren't comparable.

This table comes from immunoSEQ multiplex PCR, and its TCRdb copy is limited to in-frame clones, with some not included. The data contain 70,000 to 95,000 clones, more than 85% of them singletons. The chain combines TRBV4-1 with TRBJ2-6; TRBD2 matches at 9 bases. This specimen consisted of Tregs from blood, obtained before the transplant. The receptor's source is a human donor who received a combined kidney and bone marrow transplant. The CDR3 sequence: CASSQDERGAGANVLTF. The CDR3 DNA reads TGCGCCAGCAGCCAAGATGAGCGGGGGGCTGGGGCCAACGTCCTGACTTTC.